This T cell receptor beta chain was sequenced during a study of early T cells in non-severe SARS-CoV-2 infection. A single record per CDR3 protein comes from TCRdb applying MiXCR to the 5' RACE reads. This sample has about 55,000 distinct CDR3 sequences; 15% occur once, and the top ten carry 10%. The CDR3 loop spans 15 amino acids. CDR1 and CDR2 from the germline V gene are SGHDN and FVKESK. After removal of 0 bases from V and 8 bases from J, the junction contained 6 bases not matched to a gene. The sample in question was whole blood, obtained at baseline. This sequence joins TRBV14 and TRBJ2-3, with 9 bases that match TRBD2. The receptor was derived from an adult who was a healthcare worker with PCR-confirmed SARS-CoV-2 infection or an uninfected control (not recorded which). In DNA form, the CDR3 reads TGTGCCAGCAGCCAAGAAGTCCCGGGACTAGCTACGCAGTATTTT. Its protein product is CASSQEVPGLATQYF. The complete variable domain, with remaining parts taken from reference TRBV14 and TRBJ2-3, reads EAGVTQFPSHSVIEKGQTVTLRCDPISGHDNLYWYRRVMGKEIKFLLHFVKESKQDESGMPNNRFLAERTGGTYSTLKVQPAELEDSGVYFCASSQEVPGLATQYFGPGTRLTVL.